The next 29 T cell receptor beta chains were all read from a single sample in a study of T cell responses to AZD1222 COVID-19 vaccine. Measured with immunoSEQ multiplex PCR; TCRdb has only the in-frame clones, and not every one. Of around 220,000 clones listed, roughly 94% are singletons. Specimen: peripheral blood, collected 28 days after the second dose of the MenACWY control vaccine. All receptors derive from an adult who received the MenACWY meningococcal vaccine as a control.

The rearrangement links TRBV10-3 to TRBJ1-1; D gene ambiguous. The CDR3 contains 14 residues. The V gene's germline CDR1 is ENHRY and CDR2 SYGVKD. V was pared by 2 bases and J by 2 bases, with 9 bases between. CDR3 protein: CAISEPTDNTEAFF. In nucleotides, the CDR3 is TGTGCCATCAGTGAGCCGACCGATAACACTGAAGCTTTCTTT.

The chain is built from TRBV29-1 and TRBJ1-5; the D gene is possibly TRBD1 (5 bases). Germline V gene data show CDR1 as SQVTM and CDR2 as ANQGSEA. CDR3 length equals 13 residues. The V end was cut by 4 bases, the J end by 2 bases, with 9 bases between. The DNA for the CDR3 is TGCAGCGTTGCCCAGGGTGGCAATCAGCCCCAGCATTTT. This translates into CSVAQGGNQPQHF.

CDR3 amino acids: CASSLGLGEETQYF. CDR3 DNA: TGTGCCAGCAGCTTGGGGCTAGGGGAAGAGACCCAGTACTTC. V usage is TRBV5-4 and J usage is TRBJ2-5; a possible D gene is TRBD1 (5 bases). CDR1 is SGHNT, CDR2 YYREEE, per germline (reference sequence). CDR3 size: 14 residues. The ends were cut back, 0 bases at V and 3 bases at J, with 9 bases in the middle.

This rearrangement joins TRBV28 to TRBJ1-5; D gene ambiguous. Per germline, CDR1 MDHEN and CDR2 SYDVKM. The length of the CDR3 is 13 residues. V was trimmed by 6 bases and J by 5 bases, leaving 11 bases between them. CDR3 sequence (DNA): TGTGCCAGCAGGCTTCAGGAGTATCAGCCCCAGCATTTT. It specifies CASRLQEYQPQHF.

The chain links TRBV3-1 (or the pseudogene TRBV3-2) to TRBJ1-1, with D unclear. CDR3 size: 17 residues. The V end was cut by 0 bases, the J end by 4 bases, with 18 bases between. CDR1 LGHDT and CDR2 YNNKEL come from the germline V gene (reference sequence). The CDR3 region is CASSQESWTSRGTEAFF. CDR3 sequence (DNA): TGTGCCAGCAGCCAAGAATCCTGGACGTCCCGCGGCACTGAAGCTTTCTTT.

Regarding this clone: The same CDR3 also results from other DNA sequences found in this sample. The chain carries TRBV18 and TRBJ2-5, with D uncertain. The germline V gene has CDR1 KGHSH and CDR2 LQKENI. This CDR3 has 11 residues. The V end was cut by 3 bases, the J end by 5 bases, with 4 bases between. The chain's CDR3 is CASSPGETQYF. CDR3 in DNA: TGTGCCAGCTCACCGGGGGAGACCCAGTACTTC.

The V and J genes are TRBV19 and TRBJ1-1; 11 bases agree with TRBD1. The V gene end was trimmed by 1 base and the J gene end by 4 bases; junction bases not matched to a gene: 8. The CDR3 totals 17 residues. CDR1 is LNHDA and CDR2 is SQIVND in the germline V gene (reference sequence). CDR3 sequence reads: CASSIGTGGAKSTEAFF. In DNA, the CDR3 is TGTGCCAGTAGTATAGGGACAGGGGGCGCGAAAAGCACTGAAGCTTTCTTT.

The chain joins TRBV2 to TRBJ2-7; D may match TRBD1 or TRBD2 (5 bases each). Germline loops: CDR1 SNHLY, CDR2 FYNNEI. Deletions cut 7 bases from V and 2 bases from J, with 15 bases between. The CDR3 runs 14 residues. CDR3 amino acids: CASTQGRAPYEQYF. As DNA, the CDR3 is TGTGCCAGCACCCAGGGACGGGCCCCCTACGAGCAGTACTTC.

The V gene is TRBV27, the J gene TRBJ2-7; TRBD1 agrees at 7 bases. The CDR3 extends over 16 amino acids. J gave up 2 bases and V 3 bases, and 10 bases lay outside the gene matches. Germline-derived CDR1 and CDR2 are MNHEY and SMNVEV (reference sequence). The CDR3 sequence is CASSFSTGASTYEQYF. CDR3 bases: TGTGCCAGCAGTTTCTCTACAGGGGCTTCGACCTACGAGCAGTACTTC.

This clone was recorded once. The J gene is TRBJ2-2, the V gene TRBV6-6, with TRBD1 as a possible D gene (5 bases). V lost 6 bases and J lost 4, with 9 bases in between. There are 13 residues in the CDR3. Per the germline V gene, CDR1 is MNHNY and CDR2 is SVGAGI (reference sequence). The CDR3 protein is CASRSQGTGELFF. The CDR3 region has the DNA TGTGCCAGCAGGTCGCAGGGCACCGGGGAGCTGTTTTTT.

This clone came up once. The chain employs TRBV5-1 and TRBJ1-2; TRBD1 might be the D (5 bases). The V end was cut by 0 bases, the J end by 2 bases, with 11 bases between. This CDR3 contains 15 residues. Germline assignment: CDR1 SGHRS and CDR2 YFSETQ. CDR3 region: CASSLGDRTNYGYTF. The CDR3 DNA reads TGCGCCAGCAGCTTGGGCGACAGAACCAACTATGGCTACACCTTC.

This CDR3 is CASSLGSGGTDTQYF. The CDR3 DNA follows: TGTGCCAGCAGCTTGGGTTCGGGGGGCACAGATACGCAGTATTTT. The gene calls are TRBV7-9 and TRBJ2-3; TRBD2 is a possible D gene (6 bases). Trimming removed 3 bases from V and 1 base from J, with 11 bases in between. Germline CDR1 and CDR2: SEHNR and FQNEAQ (reference sequence). This CDR3 comprises 15 residues.

V is TRBV28 and J is TRBJ2-5, with TRBD2 identical over 7 bases. Germline CDR1 MDHEN, CDR2 SYDVKM. The CDR3 runs to 15 residues. Trimming removed 7 bases from V and 2 bases from J; junction bases left unmatched: 10. CDR3 in DNA: TGTGCCAGCATGGGCGGGAGTAGGCTGCAAGAGACCCAGTACTTC. This sequence encodes CASMGGSRLQETQYF. The full variable domain, its missing parts supplied by reference TRBV28 and TRBJ2-5, is DVKVTQSSRYLVKRTGEKVFLECVQDMDHENMFWYRQDPGLGLRLIYFSYDVKMKEKGDIPEGYSVSREKKERFSLILESASTNQTSMYLCASMGGSRLQETQYFGPGTRLLVL.

The chain employs TRBV6-1 and TRBJ2-2, with TRBD2 matching 7 bases. The CDR3 is made up of 15 amino acids. Germline trimming cut 1 base from V and 1 base from J; bases unmatched to any gene: 0. Germline V gives CDR1 MNHNS, CDR2 SASEGT. CDR3 in DNA: TGTGCCAGCAGTGAAGGGGGGGGGAACACCGGGGAGCTGTTTTTT. As protein: CASSEGGGNTGELFF.

The chain couples TRBV18 to TRBJ2-2; D is unresolved. V was clipped by 3 bases and J by 6 bases, with 14 bases between them. Germline V gives CDR1 KGHSH, CDR2 LQKENI. CDR3 length: 15 residues. CDR3 in DNA: TGTGCCAGCTCACCGCCAAGTACCCAGGCCGGGGAGCTGTTTTTT. It is translated as CASSPPSTQAGELFF.

The J gene is TRBJ2-7, the V gene TRBV20-1; D is uncertain. The CDR3 loop spans 11 amino acids. The germline CDR1 and CDR2 sequences are DFQATT and SNEGSKA (reference sequence). V gave up 1 base and J gave up 3 bases, with 4 bases separating them. DNA of the CDR3: TGCAGTGCTAGAGCCCACTACGAGCAGTACTTC. Its translation is CSARAHYEQYF.

The chain joins TRBV19 to TRBJ2-3; tentatively, D is TRBD2 (6 bases). Between the trimmed V and J ends, which lost 4 bases and 7 bases, there was a span of 12 bases. In germline, CDR1 is LNHDA, CDR2 SQIVND (reference sequence). CDR3 length: 13 residues. The CDR3 DNA follows: TGTGCCAGTAGTACCCCCGGGGACTATACGCAGTATTTT. The encoded protein is CASSTPGDYTQYF.

The V gene is TRBV28, the J gene TRBJ2-1, with D hard to call. Germline V gene lookup returns CDR1 MDHEN and CDR2 SYDVKM. This CDR3 is 12 amino acids long. The V gene lost 4 bases and the J gene lost 6 bases, with 7 bases spanning the gap. The CDR3 sequence: CASSYSFNEQFF. DNA for the CDR3: TGTGCCAGCAGTTACTCATTCAATGAGCAGTTCTTC.

This clone was observed once. This chain joins TRBV20-1 and TRBJ1-5, with 8 nucleotides matching TRBD1. Trimming removed 3 bases from V and 0 bases from J; junction bases left unmatched: 4. CDR3 size: 15 residues. Germline CDR1 DFQATT, CDR2 SNEGSKA (reference sequence). The chain's CDR3 is CSASAGGGSNQPQHF. The DNA of the CDR3 is TGCAGTGCTAGTGCAGGGGGCGGTAGCAATCAGCCCCAGCATTTT.

In its sample, this clone was seen once. The V and J genes are TRBV6-2 or TRBV6-3 and TRBJ2-3, with TRBD2 as a possible D gene (5 bases). Trimming pared 5 bases from V and 11 bases from J, leaving 11 bases between. In germline, CDR1 is MNHEY, CDR2 SVGEGT. The CDR3 length is 11 residues. Here the CDR3 reads CASSTLRGQYF. The CDR3 region has the DNA TGTGCCAGCAGTACCCTCCGGGGGCAGTATTTT.

V and J are TRBV10-3 and TRBJ2-4, with 9 bases aligning to TRBD1. The CDR3 consists of 19 residues. Germline V gives CDR1 ENHRY, CDR2 SYGVKD. V shed 6 bases, J shed 1 base, and the junction held 16 bases outside the gene matches. CDR3 sequence (DNA): TGTGCCATCAGACTACAGGGGGCATTACTTAAGAAGGCCAAAAACATTCAGTACTTC. Protein product: CAIRLQGALLKKAKNIQYF.

This clone appeared once. Other DNA sequences in the sample encode the same CDR3. The chain couples TRBV7-9 to TRBJ2-1; D gene uncertain. V lost 1 base, J lost 1 base, and 2 bases lay in between. The CDR3 has 13 amino acids. CDR1 SEHNR and CDR2 FQNEAQ come from the germline V gene (reference sequence). The CDR3 DNA is TGTGCCAGCAGCTTAGGGTCCTACAATGAGCAGTTCTTC. It specifies CASSLGSYNEQFF.

V usage is TRBV14 and J usage is TRBJ2-1, with D possibly being TRBD1 (5 bases). Trimming removed 3 bases from V and 4 bases from J, with 7 bases in between. Germline CDR1 reads SGHDN; CDR2 reads FVKESK. There are 13 residues in the CDR3. The CDR3 DNA is TGTGCCAGCAGCCAGTACAGGTACAATGAGCAGTTCTTC. Its protein product is CASSQYRYNEQFF.

The chain uses TRBV5-1 and TRBJ2-3, with D perhaps being TRBD1 or TRBD2 (5 bases each). V lost 4 bases to trimming and J lost 5 bases, with 17 bases between them. The CDR3 is 15 residues long. Germline V gives CDR1 SGHRS, CDR2 YFSETQ. The CDR3 DNA sequence: TGCGCCAGCAGCCCGGGGCGTAGAGATCTAGATACGCAGTATTTT. Its protein product is CASSPGRRDLDTQYF.

In the case of this clone: The sample has other DNA sequences that encode this CDR3 too. The gene calls are TRBV12-3 or TRBV12-4 and TRBJ2-1; 9 positions match TRBD2. This CDR3 has 12 residues. V trimming: 6 bases; J trimming: 7 bases; junction bases outside the gene matches: 1. The CDR3 here is CASRTSGNEQFF. CDR3 DNA sequence: TGTGCCAGCAGGACTAGCGGTAATGAGCAGTTCTTC.

V gene TRBV7-3 combines with J gene TRBJ2-3; 11 bases are shared with TRBD2. This CDR3 is built from 14 residues. V shed 4 bases and J 10 bases; nucleotides not matched to a gene: 7. CDR1 is SGHTA and CDR2 is FQGTGA in the germline V gene. DNA for the CDR3: TGTGCCAGCAGCTCAGGACTAGCGGGTCAGGCGCAGTATTTT. Its protein product is CASSSGLAGQAQYF.

Here the CDR3 reads CASSLAESSGEKLFF. DNA of the CDR3: TGCGCCAGCAGCTTGGCCGAAAGCTCTGGTGAAAAACTGTTTTTT. This chain links TRBV5-1 with TRBJ1-4, with D unresolved. This CDR3 region has 15 residues. V was pared by 0 bases and J by 7 bases, with 13 bases between. Germline V gene sequence: CDR1 SGHRS, CDR2 YFSETQ.

The chain links TRBV7-2 to TRBJ2-1; 10 bases line up with TRBD2. The V segment lost 4 bases and the J segment 4 bases; nucleotides outside the gene matches: 4. CDR3 length: 15 residues. CDR1 and CDR2 from the germline V gene are SGHTA and FQGNSA. CDR3 coding DNA: TGTGCCAGCAGCTCCCTAGCGGGGGCGTACAATGAGCAGTTCTTC. This codes for CASSSLAGAYNEQFF.

This clone was counted a single time. V usage is TRBV24-1 and J usage is TRBJ2-7; a possible D gene is TRBD1 (7 bases). Trimming cost V 7 bases and J 2 bases, with 11 bases left between them. The CDR3 is 13 residues long. Germline V gene lookup returns CDR1 KGHDR and CDR2 SFDVKD. CDR3 sequence (DNA): TGTGCCACCAGCTCAGGGGGGACCTACGAGCAGTACTTC. Protein product: CATSSGGTYEQYF.